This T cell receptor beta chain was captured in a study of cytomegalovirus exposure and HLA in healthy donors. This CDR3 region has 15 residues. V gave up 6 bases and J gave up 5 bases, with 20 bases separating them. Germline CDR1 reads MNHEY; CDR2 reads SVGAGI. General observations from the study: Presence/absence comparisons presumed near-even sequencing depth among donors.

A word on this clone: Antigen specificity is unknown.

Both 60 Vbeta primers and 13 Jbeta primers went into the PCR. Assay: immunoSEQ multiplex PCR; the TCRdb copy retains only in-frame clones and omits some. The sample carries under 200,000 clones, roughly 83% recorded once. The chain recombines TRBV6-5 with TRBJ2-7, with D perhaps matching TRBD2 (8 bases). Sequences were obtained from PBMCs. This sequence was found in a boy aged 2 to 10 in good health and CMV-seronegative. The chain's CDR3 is CASSALPGGGNEQYF. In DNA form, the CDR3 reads TGTGCCAGCAGCGCCCTACCGGGAGGGGGCAACGAGCAGTACTTC.